A single sample is the source of the 20 T cell receptor beta chains below, sequenced in a study of T cell responses to AZD1222 COVID-19 vaccine. Assay: immunoSEQ multiplex PCR; the TCRdb copy retains only in-frame clones and omits some. The sample holds around 130,000 clones; around 89% are singletons and the top ten take over 3%. The sequenced sample was peripheral blood, obtained 28 days after the second AZD1222 dose. The receptor set was obtained from an adult who received the AZD1222 COVID-19 vaccine.

The chain is built from TRBV11-3 and TRBJ1-1, with D possibly being TRBD1 (5 bases). From germline, CDR1 is SGHNT and CDR2 YENEEA. The CDR3 runs to 13 residues. Trimming pared 0 bases from V and 6 bases from J, leaving 8 bases between. The CDR3 here is CASSLDGGAEAFF. The CDR3 DNA reads TGTGCCAGCAGCTTAGATGGGGGGGCTGAAGCTTTCTTT.

V and J are TRBV28 and TRBJ2-2; 11 bases line up with TRBD2. CDR3 length equals 16 residues. Looked up from germline, CDR1 is MDHEN and CDR2 is SYDVKM. Unmatched junction bases numbered 5, after V lost 5 bases and J lost 3 bases. The CDR3 nucleotides read TGTGCCAGCAGTGATCCGGGACTAGCGGACACCGGGGAGCTGTTTTTT. Protein sequence: CASSDPGLADTGELFF.

This chain connects TRBV7-3 to TRBJ2-3; weak D call: TRBD2 (6 bases). The V gene lost 0 bases and the J gene lost 11 bases, with 18 bases spanning the gap. The germline CDR1 and CDR2 sequences are SGHTA and FQGTGA. There are 15 residues in the CDR3. The CDR3 is CASSLTVQWEDKQYF. The CDR3 DNA reads as TGTGCCAGCAGCTTAACGGTGCAGTGGGAGGACAAGCAGTATTTT.

The rearrangement links TRBV30 to TRBJ2-7, with D hard to call. Germline lookup yields CDR1 GTSNPN and CDR2 SVGIG (reference sequence). CDR3 length: 12 residues. V was trimmed by 4 bases and J by 4 bases, leaving 11 bases between them. CDR3 loop: CAWTARGYEQYF. CDR3 nucleotides: TGTGCCTGGACGGCCAGAGGATACGAGCAGTACTTC.

This clone was detected only a few times. The chain links TRBV7-9 to TRBJ2-2; possible D gene TRBD1, 5 bases. V lost 5 bases and J 2 bases, leaving 15 bases between the germline ends. CDR1 is SEHNR and CDR2 is FQNEAQ in the germline V gene (reference sequence). The CDR3 is 16 residues long. As DNA, the CDR3 is TGTGCCAGCAGCCTTCGTCCAGGGTTAAACACCGGGGAGCTGTTTTTT. This sequence encodes CASSLRPGLNTGELFF.

The chain has TRBV28 and TRBJ1-1; the D gene is possibly TRBD1 (6 bases). Germline V lookup: CDR1 MDHEN, CDR2 SYDVKM. V lost 10 bases, J lost 1 base, and 13 bases lay in between. This CDR3 has 13 amino acids. The CDR3 DNA is TGTGCCACTTTGGGGGGGGCGAACACTGAAGCTTTCTTT. It is translated as CATLGGANTEAFF. The entire variable domain, with the rest obtained from reference TRBV28 and TRBJ1-1, is as follows: DVKVTQSSRYLVKRTGEKVFLECVQDMDHENMFWYRQDPGLGLRLIYFSYDVKMKEKGDIPEGYSVSREKKERFSLILESASTNQTSMYLCATLGGANTEAFFGQGTRLTVV.

This chain uses TRBV3-1 (or the pseudogene TRBV3-2) with TRBJ2-7; TRBD1 agrees at 7 bases. The CDR3 consists of 14 residues. After removal of 4 bases from V and 12 bases from J, the junction contained 15 bases not matched to a gene. CDR1 LGHDT and CDR2 YNNKEL come from the germline V gene (reference sequence). The CDR3 DNA sequence: TGTGCCAGCAGCCTGGGACAGCTCCAATCCCAGCGGTACTTC. It translates to CASSLGQLQSQRYF.

This rearrangement joins TRBV28 to TRBJ1-1, with D tentatively TRBD1 (5 bases). With 3 bases removed from V and 6 bases from J, the gap between germline ends came to 14 bases. Germline CDR1 is MDHEN and CDR2 is SYDVKM. CDR3 length: 14 amino acids. This CDR3 reads CASSFQGSSSEAFF. The CDR3 DNA reads TGTGCCAGCAGTTTTCAGGGAAGTTCGTCTGAAGCTTTCTTT.

CDR3 sequence (DNA): TGTGCCAGCAGCGCGGACGGCTTCTATGGCTACACCTTC. Amino acids: CASSADGFYGYTF. The chain recombines TRBV11-2 with TRBJ1-2; no clear D. V was shortened by 5 bases and J by 4 bases, with 11 bases between the two germline ends. The CDR3 has 13 residues. Germline values: CDR1 SGHAT, CDR2 FQNNGV. The whole variable domain, filled in from reference TRBV11-2 and TRBJ1-2, reads EAGVAQSPRYKIIEKRQSVAFWCNPISGHATLYWYQQILGQGPKLLIQFQNNGVVDDSQLPKDRFSAERLKGVDSTLKIQPAKLEDSAVYLCASSADGFYGYTFGSGTRLTVV.

This chain connects TRBV7-2 to TRBJ2-5; TRBD2 agrees at 10 bases. V trimming: 1 base; J trimming: 4 bases; junction bases outside the gene matches: 3. Germline V CDR1 and CDR2: SGHTA, FQGNSA. This CDR3 has 15 amino acids. Here the CDR3 reads CASSLGVAGGETQYF. The CDR3 DNA sequence: TGTGCCAGCAGCTTAGGCGTAGCGGGGGGAGAGACCCAGTACTTC.

The rearrangement links TRBV5-8 to TRBJ1-5; maybe TRBD1 (5 bases). The CDR3 extends over 15 amino acids. Trimming pared 0 bases from V and 9 bases from J, leaving 16 bases between. Germline V gene sequence: CDR1 SGHTS, CDR2 YDEGEE. CDR3 DNA: TGTGCCAGCAGCTTGGGGTTCGGCAGGGACCTGCCCCAGCATTTT. Translated, it gives CASSLGFGRDLPQHF.

The chain carries TRBV20-1 and TRBJ1-1; D remains ambiguous. The CDR3 is 11 amino acids. Trimming pared 3 bases from V and 7 bases from J, leaving 9 bases between. The germline CDR1 and CDR2 sequences are DFQATT and SNEGSKA (reference sequence). This CDR3 is CSASDTLEAFF. The CDR3 bases are TGCAGTGCTAGCGACACTCTTGAAGCTTTCTTT.

The chain recombines TRBV4-1 with TRBJ2-4; TRBD2 aligns across 8 bases. This CDR3 has 15 residues. J lost 0 bases, V lost 8 bases, and 6 bases had no gene match. The germline V gene has CDR1 MGHRA and CDR2 YSYEKL. The CDR3 sequence is CASGGGRLAKNIQYF. CDR3 nucleotide sequence: TGCGCCAGCGGCGGGGGGCGCCTAGCCAAAAACATTCAGTACTTC.

The chain is built from TRBV30 and TRBJ1-1; D may be TRBD1 (5 bases). Germline CDR1 and CDR2: GTSNPN and SVGIG (reference sequence). There are 13 residues in the CDR3. V gave up 0 bases and J gave up 5 bases, with 10 bases separating them. CDR3 DNA sequence: TGTGCCTGGAGTGTATATTCAGGGACTGAAGCTTTCTTT. Residues: CAWSVYSGTEAFF.

This chain joins TRBV15 and TRBJ1-5; maybe TRBD1 (6 bases). The V end was cut by 8 bases, the J end by 2 bases, with 13 bases between. Germline assignment: CDR1 LNHNV and CDR2 YYDKDF (reference sequence). CDR3 length: 14 amino acids. In DNA, the CDR3 is TGTGCCACCCGGTGGGGGCCGGGCAATCAGCCCCAGCATTTT. It codes for CATRWGPGNQPQHF.

The chain joins TRBV24-1 to TRBJ2-2; tentatively, D is TRBD2 (6 bases). The CDR3 has 16 residues. CDR1 is KGHDR, CDR2 SFDVKD, per germline. Trimming stripped 7 bases from V and 2 bases from J, with 16 bases between. The CDR3 loop is CATSDGTGVNTGELFF. The CDR3 DNA follows: TGTGCCACCAGCGACGGGACTGGGGTCAACACCGGGGAGCTGTTTTTT.

CDR3 sequence (DNA): TGTGCCAGCTCCCGGGGGGAGGCCTATGGCTACACCTTC. Amino acid sequence: CASSRGEAYGYTF. The V and J genes are TRBV18 and TRBJ1-2, with D maybe TRBD1 (5 bases). Germline CDR1 reads KGHSH; CDR2 reads LQKENI. Trimming took 6 bases from V and 4 from J, leaving 12 bases between them. The length of the CDR3 is 13 residues. Filled out from reference TRBV18 and TRBJ1-2, the complete variable domain reads NAGVMQNPRHLVRRRGQEARLRCSPMKGHSHVYWYRQLPEEGLKFMVYLQKENIIDESGMPKERFSAEFPKEGPSILRIQQVVRGDSAAYFCASSRGEAYGYTFGSGTRLTVV.

This clone was observed a single time. The chain is built from TRBV9 and TRBJ2-2; 11 bases fit TRBD2. The junction had 9 bases not matched to a gene; V was cut back by 4 bases and J by 4 bases. The CDR3 loop spans 17 amino acids. Looked up from germline, CDR1 is SGDLS and CDR2 is YYNGEE. DNA of the CDR3: TGTGCCAGCAGCCCGCGATTAGCGGGAGGGCTCACCGGGGAGCTGTTTTTT. Translating gives CASSPRLAGGLTGELFF.

The rearrangement uses TRBV7-8 and TRBJ2-4; no reliable D call. V lost 5 bases and J 3 bases, leaving 11 bases between the germline ends. CDR1 is SGHVS and CDR2 is FQNEAQ in the germline V gene. The CDR3 has 14 residues. The chain's CDR3 is CASSPGTYKNIQYF. DNA for the CDR3: TGTGCCAGCAGCCCCGGCACCTACAAAAACATTCAGTACTTC.

The chain combines TRBV7-3 with TRBJ2-2; tentative D call: TRBD2 (6 bases). The ends were cut back, 4 bases at V and 6 bases at J, with 15 bases in the middle. The CDR3 length is 15 residues. Germline V lookup: CDR1 SGHTA, CDR2 FQGTGA. Written as DNA, the CDR3 is TGTGCCAGCAGCTCCAGCGGGCTCACCCCCGGGGAGCTGTTTTTT. Encoded protein: CASSSSGLTPGELFF.